The 32 T cell receptor beta chains below were found in one sample sequenced in a study of response to subunit inactivated influenza vaccine. TCRdb used MiXCR to reprocess the RT-PCR reads, holding one entry per CDR3 protein. The repertoire holds about 570,000 distinct CDR3 sequences, with over 9% as singletons. This sample was shared with a second study, whose subject was T cells expressing NK-cell markers. From that second work: TCR beta cDNA was made by 5'RACE template switching with UMIs.

The source was PBMCs from blood, collected on the day of vaccination. Every receptor here comes from a man between 50 and 59 years old who received an inactivated influenza vaccine.

This clonotype was found many times. The V and J genes are TRBV12-3 or TRBV12-4 and TRBJ2-1, with TRBD1 matching 8 bases. This CDR3 region has 14 residues. V lost 6 bases and J lost 2; bases outside the gene matches: 3. The CDR3 protein is CASSPTGAYNEQFF. The CDR3, as DNA: TGTGCCAGCAGCCCGACAGGGGCCTACAATGAGCAGTTCTTC.

This chain links TRBV5-1 with TRBJ1-4; D is uncertain. V was pared by 0 bases and J by 8 bases, with 11 bases between. CDR1 is SGHRS and CDR2 is YFSETQ in the germline V gene. This CDR3 region has 14 residues. CDR3 DNA: TGCGCCAGCAGCTTGGATCCGGGGAGGGAAAAACTGTTTTTT. This sequence encodes CASSLDPGREKLFF.

This clonotype came up a few times. The chain links TRBV18 to TRBJ2-1; TRBD2 aligns across 12 bases. Germline V CDR1 and CDR2: KGHSH, LQKENI. V gave up 9 bases and J gave up 5 bases; unmatched junction bases: 5. This CDR3 comprises 14 residues. CDR3 bases: TGTGCCAGTCGACGGACTAGCGGGAACAATGAGCAGTTCTTC. It is translated as CASRRTSGNNEQFF.

This clonotype came up a few times. The chain links TRBV4-2 to TRBJ2-5, with 13 bases lining up with TRBD2. CDR1 LGHNA and CDR2 YNFKEQ come from the germline V gene. There are 15 residues in the CDR3. J was trimmed by 4 bases and V by 4 bases; bases with no gene match: 3. The CDR3 region is CASSLGTSGAETQYF. The CDR3 DNA sequence: TGTGCCAGCAGCCTCGGGACTAGCGGGGCAGAGACCCAGTACTTC.

This clonotype was counted only a few times. J is TRBJ1-6 and V is TRBV6-1, with D hard to call. V was cut by 6 bases and J by 4 bases, with 10 bases left in between. The CDR3 loop spans 14 amino acids. Germline-derived CDR1 and CDR2 are MNHNS and SASEGT. The chain's CDR3 is CASSETLYNSPLHF. In DNA, the CDR3 is TGTGCCAGCAGCGAGACACTATATAATTCACCCCTCCACTTT.

This clonotype was observed a few times. The chain combines TRBV5-1 with TRBJ1-1, with a weak D call TRBD1 (5 bases). This CDR3 has 15 amino acids. The V gene lost 0 bases and the J gene lost 3 bases, with 12 bases spanning the gap. Germline V CDR1 and CDR2: SGHRS, YFSETQ. The CDR3 sequence: CASSLGQLTDTEAFF. For the CDR3, the DNA is TGCGCCAGCAGCTTGGGACAGTTGACGGACACTGAAGCTTTCTTT. Full variable domain (missing parts from reference TRBV5-1 and TRBJ1-1): KAGVTQTPRYLIKTRGQQVTLSCSPISGHRSVSWYQQTPGQGLQFLFEYFSETQRNKGNFPGRFSGRQFSNSRSEMNVSTLELGDSALYLCASSLGQLTDTEAFFGQGTRLTVV.

This clonotype was seen ten or more times. The chain is built from TRBV12-3 or TRBV12-4 and TRBJ1-2; possible D gene TRBD1, 5 bases. The CDR3 spans 15 residues. The V and J ends lost 0 bases and 2 bases respectively, with 10 bases between them. The CDR3 DNA is TGTGCCAGCAGTTTAGCGGGGGAGGGGAACTATGGCTACACCTTC. Protein product: CASSLAGEGNYGYTF.

This chain connects TRBV6-1 to TRBJ2-7; TRBD2 agrees at 12 bases. The junction had 7 bases not matched to a gene; V was cut back by 4 bases and J by 6 bases. CDR1 and CDR2 from the germline V gene are MNHNS and SASEGT. The length of the CDR3 is 15 residues. This CDR3 is CASSATSGGIFEQYF. The CDR3 coding sequence is TGTGCCAGCAGTGCTACTAGCGGGGGGATTTTCGAGCAGTACTTC.

This clonotype was counted ten times or more. The V and J genes are TRBV27 and TRBJ1-1; D not resolved. The CDR3 consists of 14 residues. V shed 6 bases and J shed 0 bases, with 11 bases lying between them. CDR1 MNHEY and CDR2 SMNVEV come from the germline V gene (reference sequence). The CDR3 DNA is TGTGCCAGCAGGGATAGCCAATTGAACACTGAAGCTTTCTTT. It yields the protein CASRDSQLNTEAFF.

This clonotype was found a few times. The J gene is TRBJ2-1, the V gene TRBV6-1; TRBD1 or TRBD2 may be the D gene (5 bases each). Germline V gene lookup returns CDR1 MNHNS and CDR2 SASEGT. V was pared by 7 bases and J by 6 bases, with 25 bases between. The CDR3 loop spans 17 amino acids. CDR3 protein: CASKTQPILRGGNEQFF. The CDR3 bases are TGTGCCAGCAAAACACAGCCCATTTTGAGGGGCGGCAATGAGCAGTTCTTC.

V is TRBV7-9 and J is TRBJ2-5, with D hard to call. The V end lost 0 bases, the J end lost 1 base, and 9 bases lay between the germline ends. There are 15 residues in the CDR3. CDR1 is SEHNR, CDR2 FQNEAQ, per germline (reference sequence). CDR3 nucleotide sequence: TGTGCCAGCAGCTTAGCTACACAGTTCCAAGAGACCCAGTACTTC. The encoded protein is CASSLATQFQETQYF. Full variable domain (rest looked up from reference TRBV7-9 and TRBJ2-5): DTGVSQNPRHKITKRGQNVTFRCDPISEHNRLYWYRQTLGQGPEFLTYFQNEAQLEKSRLLSDRFSAERPKGSFSTLEIQRTEQGDSAMYLCASSLATQFQETQYFGPGTRLLVL.

V gene TRBV28 combines with J gene TRBJ1-1; 7 nucleotides agree with TRBD1. Per the germline V gene, CDR1 is MDHEN and CDR2 is SYDVKM. The CDR3 loop spans 17 amino acids. The J segment lost 0 bases and the V segment lost 2 bases, leaving 9 bases of the junction unmatched. DNA for the CDR3: TGTGCCAGCAGTTTAAACTTGGGACAGCAACTGAACACTGAAGCTTTCTTT. This translates into CASSLNLGQQLNTEAFF.

This clonotype has ten or more counts. The chain uses TRBV6-2 or TRBV6-3 and TRBJ2-2, with 7 bases fitting TRBD1. The V segment lost 2 bases and the J segment 8 bases; nucleotides outside the gene matches: 5. The V gene's germline CDR1 is MNHEY and CDR2 SVGEGT. CDR3 size: 14 residues. The CDR3 DNA sequence: TGTGCCAGCAGTTACCTGACAGGGCCAGGGGAGCTGTTTTTT. This encodes CASSYLTGPGELFF.

The V and J genes are TRBV20-1 and TRBJ2-7, with TRBD2 identical over 10 bases. V trimming: 3 bases; J trimming: 4 bases; junction bases outside the gene matches: 6. Germline loops: CDR1 DFQATT, CDR2 SNEGSKA (reference sequence). The CDR3 runs 14 residues. CDR3 DNA sequence: TGCAGTGCTAGCTATCCTAGCGGGAGATACGAGCAGTACTTC. It yields the protein CSASYPSGRYEQYF.

This clonotype was found many times. One end of the junction fails to match germline, which may point to a read error. V usage is TRBV25-1 and J usage is TRBJ2-3; the D call may be TRBD1 or TRBD2 (5 bases each). The CDR3 spans 12 residues. Per the germline V gene, CDR1 is MGHDK and CDR2 is SYGVNS. This CDR3 is CASSEWEKGPNF. CDR3 nucleotide sequence: TGTGCCAGCAGTGAATGGGAGAAGGGGCCAAATTTT.

This clonotype was observed at least ten times. This chain connects TRBV12-3 or TRBV12-4 to TRBJ2-2; 11 nucleotides match TRBD2. The V segment lost 3 bases and the J segment 0 bases; nucleotides outside the gene matches: 0. The CDR3 runs 16 residues. As DNA, the CDR3 is TGTGCCAGCAGTTTTAGCGGGAGGGCGAACACCGGGGAGCTGTTTTTT. Protein: CASSFSGRANTGELFF.

The table lists this clonotype with many counts. The chain has TRBV28 and TRBJ2-3; 13 bases agree with TRBD2. This CDR3 contains 14 residues. Germline trimming cut 7 bases from V and 6 bases from J; bases unmatched to any gene: 4. Germline loops: CDR1 MDHEN, CDR2 SYDVKM. The CDR3 region is CASNELAGGDTQYF. CDR3 coding DNA: TGTGCCAGCAACGAACTAGCGGGAGGGGATACGCAGTATTTT.

The genes are TRBV5-1 and TRBJ1-2; 7 nucleotides match TRBD1. Germline loops: CDR1 SGHRS, CDR2 YFSETQ. V lost 5 bases, J lost 4 bases, and 14 bases stayed unmatched. This CDR3 is built from 16 residues. CDR3 nucleotide sequence: TGCGCCAGCAGACCCGGTGGGCCTCAGGGGGTCTATGGCTACACCTTC. Amino acids: CASRPGGPQGVYGYTF.

V usage is TRBV28 and J usage is TRBJ2-6; 8 positions match TRBD1. Per the germline V gene, CDR1 is MDHEN and CDR2 is SYDVKM. CDR3 length: 17 residues. The J segment lost 0 bases and the V segment lost 8 bases, leaving 9 bases of the junction unmatched. This CDR3 reads CASQTGAPLSGANVLTF. The CDR3 DNA reads as TGTGCCAGCCAGACAGGGGCGCCGCTCTCTGGGGCCAACGTCCTGACTTTC.

This clonotype has a handful of counts. This chain joins TRBV7-2 and TRBJ1-2; 9 bases line up with TRBD1. This CDR3 is 16 amino acids long. Trimming removed 3 bases from V and 6 bases from J; junction bases left unmatched: 11. Germline CDR1 reads SGHTA; CDR2 reads FQGNSA. The CDR3 DNA follows: TGTGCCAGCAGCTTTTCCGATCCGGGACAGGGTCATGGCTACACCTTC. Its translation: CASSFSDPGQGHGYTF.

The rearrangement joins TRBV20-1 to TRBJ2-4; D perhaps matches TRBD2 (5 bases). Germline assignment: CDR1 DFQATT and CDR2 SNEGSKA (reference sequence). V lost 3 bases and J lost 0, with 12 bases in between. The CDR3 contains 15 residues. The CDR3 DNA reads TGCAGTGCTAGGGCGGGCGTACTAGCCAAAAACATTCAGTACTTC. Protein product: CSARAGVLAKNIQYF.

This clonotype appeared a few times. The gene calls are TRBV3-1 and TRBJ1-5, with a weak D call TRBD1 (5 bases). Per germline, CDR1 LGHDT and CDR2 YNNKEL (reference sequence). CDR3 size: 13 residues. V was shortened by 3 bases and J by 5 bases, with 8 bases between the two germline ends. The CDR3 protein is CASSQMGDQPQHF. The CDR3 nucleotides read TGTGCCAGCAGCCAGATGGGGGATCAGCCCCAGCATTTT.

This clonotype was counted many times. This chain joins TRBV5-1 and TRBJ2-1, with 9 bases that match TRBD1. Per germline, CDR1 SGHRS and CDR2 YFSETQ. With V trimmed by 3 bases and J by 2 bases, 18 bases remained unmatched. The CDR3 spans 20 residues. In nucleotides, the CDR3 is TGCGCCAGCAGCTACCGGGACAGGGAAGTTTGGGGGAACCCCTACAATGAGCAGTTCTTC. Protein: CASSYRDREVWGNPYNEQFF.

This chain connects TRBV12-3 or TRBV12-4 to TRBJ1-3; maybe TRBD1 (5 bases). V lost 1 base and J lost 2, with 9 bases in between. This CDR3 region has 15 residues. This chain's CDR3 is CASSLVPGAGNTIYF. The CDR3 DNA is TGTGCCAGCAGTTTAGTACCGGGGGCTGGAAACACCATATATTTT.

The chain uses TRBV4-2 and TRBJ2-5, with D possibly being TRBD2 (6 bases). V lost 1 base, J lost 5 bases, and 23 bases lay in between. This CDR3 contains 18 residues. Per the germline V gene, CDR1 is LGHNA and CDR2 is YNFKEQ. CDR3 sequence reads: CASSQGTNAGLQMETQYF. In DNA form, the CDR3 reads TGTGCCAGCAGCCAAGGGACGAACGCGGGACTGCAAATGGAGACCCAGTACTTC.

This chain links TRBV29-1 with TRBJ2-3; D might be TRBD1 (6 bases). Looked up from germline, CDR1 is SQVTM and CDR2 is ANQGSEA. V was cut by 7 bases and J by 3 bases, with 20 bases left in between. The CDR3 is 15 amino acids. The CDR3 spells CSDPGGPLATDTQYF. CDR3 DNA: TGCAGCGACCCTGGGGGCCCCCTCGCGACAGATACGCAGTATTTT.

The chain employs TRBV27 and TRBJ2-2; possible D gene TRBD1, 5 bases. The CDR3 is made up of 19 amino acids. Germline V gene sequence: CDR1 MNHEY, CDR2 SMNVEV (reference sequence). V was cut by 4 bases and J by 3 bases, with 24 bases left in between. The chain's CDR3 is CASSSELRKGPDDTGELFF. Here the CDR3 DNA reads TGTGCCAGCAGTTCCGAATTAAGGAAGGGGCCGGACGACACCGGGGAGCTGTTTTTT.

The table lists this clonotype with a few counts. The gene calls are TRBV5-1 and TRBJ2-1; D might be TRBD1 (5 bases). Germline V CDR1 and CDR2: SGHRS, YFSETQ. V was trimmed by 0 bases and J by 8 bases, leaving 15 bases between them. The CDR3 has 15 amino acids. The DNA for the CDR3 is TGCGCCAGCAGCTTGGGAAGGGGCTCCGCGGATGAGCAGTTCTTC. The encoded protein is CASSLGRGSADEQFF. The full variable domain, in which reference TRBV5-1 and TRBJ2-1 provide the parts outside the CDR3, is KAGVTQTPRYLIKTRGQQVTLSCSPISGHRSVSWYQQTPGQGLQFLFEYFSETQRNKGNFPGRFSGRQFSNSRSEMNVSTLELGDSALYLCASSLGRGSADEQFFGPGTRLTVL.

This clonotype was observed a few times. The V and J genes are TRBV6-5 and TRBJ2-1; 7 bases map to TRBD2. Germline assignment: CDR1 MNHEY and CDR2 SVGAGI. There are 16 residues in the CDR3. Trimming at V came to 0 bases and at J to 4 bases, leaving 6 bases not matched to a gene. The CDR3 loop is CASSYSGGRSYNEQFF. In DNA, the CDR3 is TGTGCCAGCAGTTACTCTGGCGGGAGATCGTACAATGAGCAGTTCTTC.

The chain uses TRBV20-1 and TRBJ2-5; the match to TRBD2 covers 12 bases. Per germline, CDR1 DFQATT and CDR2 SNEGSKA (reference sequence). The CDR3 runs to 17 residues. J lost 5 bases, V lost 1 base, and 11 bases had no gene match. CDR3 in DNA: TGCAGTGCTAGAGTCAGGCTAGCGGGAGGGTTTTGGGAGACCCAGTACTTC. It translates to CSARVRLAGGFWETQYF.

This clonotype came up a few times. The V call is TRBV20-1, the J call TRBJ2-1; the D call may be TRBD1 or TRBD2 (5 bases each). The CDR3 has 14 amino acids. The germline V gene encodes CDR1 DFQATT and CDR2 SNEGSKA (reference sequence). V lost 1 base to trimming and J lost 4 bases, with 11 bases between them. For the CDR3, the DNA is TGCAGTGCTAGAGGGGGCCGCGGGTACAATGAGCAGTTCTTC. Its translation: CSARGGRGYNEQFF.

The genes are TRBV7-2 and TRBJ1-6; D is uncertain. This CDR3 has 14 amino acids. V lost 1 base to trimming and J lost 7 bases, with 8 bases between them. CDR1 and CDR2 (germline): SGHTA, FQGNSA. CDR3 region: CASSLEGRNSPLHF. The CDR3 DNA follows: TGTGCCAGCAGCTTAGAGGGTAGGAATTCACCCCTCCACTTT.